What follows are 30 T cell receptor beta chains derived from one specimen sequenced in a study of blood T cell repertoires in COVID-19. Sequencing was performed with immunoSEQ multiplex PCR; in TCRdb, only in-frame clones are kept and a portion is missing. The profile covers around 290,000 clones, with approximately 88% appearing a single time and 1.5% to 2% taken by the ten largest. The sample consisted of PBMCs or T cells enriched from blood (not recorded which). All receptors come from a woman in her thirties or forties who had recovered from COVID-19.

The V and J genes are TRBV18 and TRBJ1-1; the D is unclear. Germline CDR1 reads KGHSH; CDR2 reads LQKENI. Trimming stripped 2 bases from V and 1 base from J, with 8 bases between. The CDR3 loop spans 14 amino acids. As DNA, the CDR3 is TGTGCCAGCTCACCAGCGGTGGAGAACACTGAAGCTTTCTTT. It is translated as CASSPAVENTEAFF.

This chain links TRBV3-1 (or the pseudogene TRBV3-2) with TRBJ1-1, with D hard to call. Trimming stripped 0 bases from V and 6 bases from J, with 11 bases between. This CDR3 contains 14 residues. Looked up from germline, CDR1 is LGHDT and CDR2 is YNNKEL (reference sequence). The CDR3 here is CASSQELYRAEAFF. The CDR3 region has the DNA TGTGCCAGCAGCCAAGAACTATACCGCGCTGAAGCTTTCTTT.

The genes are TRBV6-5 and TRBJ1-1; the D gene is possibly TRBD1 (6 bases). Trimming cost V 11 bases and J 0 bases, with 19 bases left between them. The CDR3 is 15 residues long. Germline CDR1 reads MNHEY; CDR2 reads SVGAGI. CDR3 in DNA: TGTGCCTCCCAGAACGCGGGGGCGGTGAACACTGAAGCTTTCTTT. Its translation: CASQNAGAVNTEAFF.

This clone was picked up one time. V and J are TRBV4-1 and TRBJ2-7; possibly TRBD2 for D (7 bases). V lost 2 bases, J lost 2 bases, and 13 bases lay in between. Germline V gives CDR1 MGHRA, CDR2 YSYEKL. The CDR3 has 15 amino acids. The CDR3 DNA is TGCGCCAGCAGCCAATCCGAGGGGGGGCCCTACGAGCAGTACTTC. This sequence encodes CASSQSEGGPYEQYF.

This chain's CDR3 is CASSLQTNTDTQYF. DNA for the CDR3: TGTGCCAGCAGCCTCCAGACAAACACAGATACGCAGTATTTT. V is TRBV7-3 and J is TRBJ2-3; no clear D. Germline V gives CDR1 SGHTA, CDR2 FQGTGA. This CDR3 spans 14 amino acids. V was shortened by 5 bases and J by 2 bases, with 11 bases between the two germline ends. The complete variable domain, with remaining parts taken from reference TRBV7-3 and TRBJ2-3, reads GAGVSQTPSNKVTEKGKYVELRCDPISGHTALYWYRQSLGQGPEFLIYFQGTGAADDSGLPNDRFFAVRPEGSVSTLKIQRTERGDSAVYLCASSLQTNTDTQYFGPGTRLTVL.

This clone came up many times. The genes are TRBV30 and TRBJ1-2; 8 bases line up with TRBD1. This CDR3 contains 16 residues. V lost 4 bases and J lost 2; bases outside the gene matches: 12. Germline CDR1 and CDR2: GTSNPN and SVGIG (reference sequence). The DNA of the CDR3 is TGTGCCTGGAACCGGCAGGGGGCTATAATAAACTATGGCTACACCTTC. Translation: CAWNRQGAIINYGYTF. Using reference TRBV30 and TRBJ1-2 for the parts outside the CDR3, the full variable domain is SQTIHQWPATLVQPVGSPLSLECTVEGTSNPNLYWYRQAAGRGLQLLFYSVGIGQISSEVPQNLSASRPQDRQFILSSKKLLLSDSGFYLCAWNRQGAIINYGYTFGSGTRLTVV.

The chain recombines TRBV6-1 with TRBJ1-4, with D possibly TRBD1 on 6 matching bases. CDR3 length equals 17 residues. The germline V and J ends were trimmed by 2 bases and 7 bases, with 20 bases remaining between them. CDR1 and CDR2 from the germline V gene are MNHNS and SASEGT. In nucleotides, the CDR3 is TGTGCCAGCAGTGAAAACGGGCCCTGGGGGCGGGTTGAAAAACTGTTTTTT. This sequence encodes CASSENGPWGRVEKLFF.

This chain joins TRBV5-4 and TRBJ1-4; D possibly corresponds to TRBD1 (5 bases). The V gene's germline CDR1 is SGHNT and CDR2 YYREEE (reference sequence). The CDR3 length is 13 residues. The germline V and J ends were trimmed by 5 bases and 11 bases, with 16 bases remaining between them. CDR3 bases: TGTGCCAGCAGGGAGGACCCTGGGGGGAAACTGTTTTTT. This codes for CASREDPGGKLFF.

The chain is built from TRBV12-5 and TRBJ2-5, with 8 bases fitting TRBD2. The trim removed 5 bases at V and 5 bases at J, leaving 16 bases unmatched. The CDR3 extends over 17 amino acids. The germline CDR1 and CDR2 sequences are LGHNT and FRNRAP. CDR3 region: CASGPRTSPVEWETQYF. The CDR3 bases are TGTGCTAGTGGTCCGAGGACTAGCCCCGTCGAGTGGGAGACCCAGTACTTC.

This clone was detected only a few times. V is TRBV6-5 and J is TRBJ1-4; 8 nucleotides match TRBD1. V shed 6 bases and J 0 bases; nucleotides not matched to a gene: 3. CDR1 is MNHEY and CDR2 is SVGAGI in the germline V gene. This CDR3 is built from 15 residues. CDR3 coding DNA: TGTGCCAGCAGCCTACAGGGGGCAACTAATGAAAAACTGTTTTTT. Translated: CASSLQGATNEKLFF.

The J gene is TRBJ1-2, the V gene TRBV5-1; D is unresolved. CDR1 and CDR2 from the germline V gene are SGHRS and YFSETQ. The germline V and J ends were trimmed by 5 bases and 0 bases, with 11 bases remaining between them. The CDR3 is made up of 14 amino acids. CDR3 sequence: CASSFGPSNYGYTF. The CDR3 nucleotides are TGCGCCAGCAGTTTTGGGCCGTCTAACTATGGCTACACCTTC. Full variable domain (remainder filled in from reference TRBV5-1 and TRBJ1-2): KAGVTQTPRYLIKTRGQQVTLSCSPISGHRSVSWYQQTPGQGLQFLFEYFSETQRNKGNFPGRFSGRQFSNSRSEMNVSTLELGDSALYLCASSFGPSNYGYTFGSGTRLTVV.

This rearrangement joins TRBV20-1 to TRBJ1-6, with D maybe TRBD1 (6 bases). Germline assignment: CDR1 DFQATT and CDR2 SNEGSKA (reference sequence). This CDR3 region has 14 residues. V lost 3 bases and J lost 8, with 14 bases in between. CDR3 loop: CSASRQGFYSPLHF. The CDR3, as DNA: TGCAGTGCTAGTCGCCAGGGGTTTTATTCACCCCTCCACTTT.

This chain uses TRBV19 with TRBJ2-1, with 10 bases that match TRBD2. Germline V gene data show CDR1 as LNHDA and CDR2 as SQIVND (reference sequence). The V gene end was trimmed by 10 bases and the J gene end by 0 bases; junction bases not matched to a gene: 12. The CDR3 runs 17 residues. The CDR3 DNA is TGTGCCACTACACGGCGGACTAGCGGTACCTCCTACAATGAGCAGTTCTTC. Translating gives CATTRRTSGTSYNEQFF. The full variable domain, rest sourced from reference TRBV19 and TRBJ2-1, is DGGITQSPKYLFRKEGQNVTLSCEQNLNHDAMYWYRQDPGQGLRLIYYSQIVNDFQKGDIAEGYSVSREKKESFPLTVTSAQKNPTAFYLCATTRRTSGTSYNEQFFGPGTRLTVL.

In nucleotides, the CDR3 is TGTGCCAGCACGGCTTTGGGAGGGGACATTGAAGCTTTCTTT. Amino acids: CASTALGGDIEAFF. The chain links TRBV2 to TRBJ1-1; a weak D match, TRBD1 (6 bases). Germline lookup yields CDR1 SNHLY and CDR2 FYNNEI. The CDR3 is 14 residues long. Between the trimmed V and J ends, which lost 7 bases and 7 bases, there was a span of 19 bases.

The chain uses TRBV7-9 and TRBJ2-3; the D is unclear. Trimming pared 5 bases from V and 3 bases from J, leaving 15 bases between. Germline lookup yields CDR1 SEHNR and CDR2 FQNEAQ (reference sequence). The CDR3 consists of 15 residues. The DNA for the CDR3 is TGTGCCAGCAGCCACGGCGGCCTAGTAACAGATACGCAGTATTTT. It translates to CASSHGGLVTDTQYF.

This chain joins TRBV9 and TRBJ1-3; tentative D call: TRBD1 (5 bases). Germline CDR1 and CDR2: SGDLS and YYNGEE. Trimming took 2 bases from V and 0 from J, leaving 18 bases between them. The CDR3 consists of 18 residues. The CDR3 here is CASSVPASGGVSGNTIYF. The CDR3 DNA sequence: TGTGCCAGCAGCGTCCCCGCATCGGGAGGGGTCTCTGGAAACACCATATATTTT.

This chain connects TRBV18 to TRBJ2-7; 7 nucleotides line up with TRBD2. Germline V CDR1 and CDR2: KGHSH, LQKENI. This CDR3 is built from 14 residues. Trimming at V came to 5 bases and at J to 5 bases, leaving 9 bases not matched to a gene. This chain's CDR3 is CASSTSVGANEQYF. CDR3 coding DNA: TGTGCCAGCTCAACTAGCGTCGGAGCTAACGAGCAGTACTTC.

The gene calls are TRBV21-1 and TRBJ1-6. TRBV21-1 is assigned pseudogene status. The CDR3 has 15 amino acids. The DNA for the CDR3 is TGTGCCAGCAGCAAAGCCCGGGTCAAGAATTCACCCCTCCACTTT. Translation gives CASSKARVKNSPLHF.

The chain is built from TRBV27 and TRBJ1-2; 10 bases align to TRBD1. This CDR3 spans 15 amino acids. CDR1 MNHEY and CDR2 SMNVEV come from the germline V gene (reference sequence). J was trimmed by 4 bases and V by 4 bases; bases with no gene match: 6. CDR3 nucleotides: TGTGCCAGCAGTTACGGGACAGGGGACCTCTATGGCTACACCTTC. It specifies CASSYGTGDLYGYTF.

The V gene is TRBV27, the J gene TRBJ2-7; 11 positions match TRBD2. CDR1 MNHEY and CDR2 SMNVEV come from the germline V gene (reference sequence). The V gene end was trimmed by 6 bases and the J gene end by 0 bases; junction bases not matched to a gene: 1. The CDR3 is 14 amino acids. The CDR3, as DNA: TGTGCCAGCAGGGGACTAGCGGACTCCTACGAGCAGTACTTC. Protein sequence: CASRGLADSYEQYF.

The CDR3, as DNA: TGTGCCAGCAGTCTGGGGGGGAGTTGGGACACTGAAGCTTTCTTT. Translated: CASSLGGSWDTEAFF. The chain employs TRBV9 and TRBJ1-1, with D tentatively TRBD1 (5 bases). V was clipped by 5 bases and J by 3 bases, with 17 bases between them. The CDR3 loop spans 15 amino acids. The germline V gene encodes CDR1 SGDLS and CDR2 YYNGEE.

The V call is TRBV27, the J call TRBJ2-3, with D perhaps matching TRBD1 (6 bases). Germline assignment: CDR1 MNHEY and CDR2 SMNVEV (reference sequence). Trimming shortened V by 2 bases and J by 0 bases, and 9 bases separated the two germline ends. The CDR3 runs to 15 residues. CDR3 loop: CASSLQGSSTDTQYF. In DNA, the CDR3 is TGTGCCAGCAGTTTACAGGGGTCTAGCACAGATACGCAGTATTTT.

This sequence joins TRBV7-6 and TRBJ1-2; no clear D. The V gene lost 5 bases and the J gene lost 1 base, with 8 bases spanning the gap. CDR1 is SGHVS and CDR2 is FNYEAQ in the germline V gene. This CDR3 spans 13 amino acids. The DNA for the CDR3 is TGTGCCAGCAGCCCTGGACTTAACTATGGCTACACCTTC. It is translated as CASSPGLNYGYTF.

V gene TRBV18 combines with J gene TRBJ2-7; the D gene is possibly TRBD2 (6 bases). This CDR3 has 14 amino acids. From germline, CDR1 is KGHSH and CDR2 LQKENI. V was trimmed by 1 base and J by 6 bases, leaving 13 bases between them. CDR3 loop: CASSPLETAGEQYF. In DNA, the CDR3 is TGTGCCAGCTCACCACTCGAAACAGCGGGCGAGCAGTACTTC.

The chain links TRBV18 to TRBJ2-3; D is unclear. The ends were cut back, 0 bases at V and 0 bases at J, with 10 bases in the middle. This CDR3 has 16 residues. Germline values: CDR1 KGHSH, CDR2 LQKENI. The CDR3 here is CASSPPLGGSTDTQYF. CDR3 sequence (DNA): TGTGCCAGCTCACCACCTCTAGGTGGGAGCACAGATACGCAGTATTTT.

This chain joins TRBV7-2 and TRBJ2-7; D perhaps matches TRBD2 (6 bases). Germline V gives CDR1 SGHTA, CDR2 FQGNSA. Trimming removed 4 bases from V and 6 bases from J, with 13 bases in between. The CDR3 covers 13 residues. The CDR3 loop reads CASSSGGGTEQYF. In DNA form, the CDR3 reads TGTGCCAGCAGCTCGGGTGGCGGGACCGAGCAGTACTTC.

The rearrangement uses TRBV27 and TRBJ1-2; maybe TRBD1 (6 bases). The CDR3 runs to 12 residues. Trimming took off 5 bases at V and 8 bases at J, with 12 bases between the two ends. The germline gives CDR1 MNHEY, CDR2 SMNVEV (reference sequence). The DNA of the CDR3 is TGTGCCAGCAGTGGGGGCCCGTGGGGCTACACCTTC. Translated, it gives CASSGGPWGYTF.

The count of this clone is one. This rearrangement joins TRBV3-1 (or the pseudogene TRBV3-2) to TRBJ1-1; no firm D call. In germline, CDR1 is LGHDT, CDR2 YNNKEL (reference sequence). CDR3 length: 14 residues. Between the trimmed V and J ends, which lost 2 bases and 0 bases, there was a span of 7 bases. CDR3 DNA sequence: TGTGCCAGCAGCCAACCGGGGATGAACACTGAAGCTTTCTTT. It specifies CASSQPGMNTEAFF.

This chain connects TRBV19 to TRBJ2-4, with a possible D match to TRBD1 (6 bases). V lost 5 bases and J lost 4, with 12 bases in between. The CDR3 spans 14 residues. Germline V lookup: CDR1 LNHDA, CDR2 SQIVND (reference sequence). The chain's CDR3 is CASSQPGQKNIQYF. CDR3 DNA sequence: TGTGCCAGTAGTCAGCCGGGACAAAAAAACATTCAGTACTTC.

The genes are TRBV21-1 and TRBJ2-1; TRBD2 was called by the table and not checked on the DNA. TRBV21-1 is assigned pseudogene status. This CDR3 has 19 residues. The CDR3 DNA reads as TGTGCCAGCAGCAAAGATTTTTGGGCGGGTCGGGAGCTATGCAATGAGCAGTTCTTC. Translation gives CASSKDFWAGRELCNEQFF.